The 24 T cell receptor beta chains below come from one sample, sequenced in a study of T-cell memory formation after mild COVID-19. MiXCR, applied by TCRdb to the 5' RACE reads, yields one record per CDR3 protein. The table lists just under 550,000 distinct CDR3 sequences, roughly 20% of them singletons. The sample taken for sequencing was PBMCs or a T cell subset sorted from them (not recorded which). Receptors originate from an adult woman who had mild COVID-19 (a few samples of this study predate the infection). Cell type and time point are not known.

Only a few counts were recorded for this clonotype. CDR3 region: CASSRPGQWGQRNTGELFF. CDR3 bases: TGTGCCAGCAGCAGACCGGGACAGTGGGGCCAACGCAACACCGGGGAGCTGTTTTTT. The V and J genes are TRBV12-3 or TRBV12-4 and TRBJ2-2, with 7 bases lining up with TRBD1. The CDR3 is made up of 19 amino acids. V was pared by 6 bases and J by 2 bases, with 18 bases of the junction left unmatched.

This chain connects TRBV6-2 or TRBV6-3 to TRBJ2-3; tentatively, D is TRBD2 (6 bases). The V end lost 6 bases, the J end lost 5 bases, and 18 bases lay between the germline ends. Per the germline V gene, CDR1 is MNHEY and CDR2 is SVGEGT. The CDR3 loop spans 15 amino acids. Here the CDR3 reads CASSRERVGLDTQYF. The CDR3 DNA is TGTGCCAGCAGCAGAGAGCGGGTCGGCTTAGATACGCAGTATTTT.

This clonotype is a singleton in its sample. V is TRBV7-2 and J is TRBJ2-3; 11 bases are shared with TRBD2. The CDR3 runs to 16 residues. V lost 1 base, J lost 3 bases, and 3 bases stayed unmatched. Germline CDR1 is SGHTA and CDR2 is FQGNSA. The CDR3 protein is CASSLGRTSGTDTQYF. CDR3 coding DNA: TGTGCCAGCAGCTTAGGGAGGACTAGCGGGACAGATACGCAGTATTTT.

A few counts support this clonotype. This chain joins TRBV5-5 and TRBJ2-7, with 7 bases matching TRBD1. The germline CDR1 and CDR2 sequences are SGHKS and YYEKEE (reference sequence). V was pared by 4 bases and J by 2 bases, with 6 bases of the junction left unmatched. The CDR3 runs 14 residues. The CDR3 region is CASSVTGPPYEQYF. Here the CDR3 DNA reads TGTGCCAGCAGCGTGACAGGGCCACCCTACGAGCAGTACTTC.

A few counts support this clonotype. The rearrangement uses TRBV7-9 and TRBJ1-2, with D hard to call. The CDR3 contains 17 residues. V lost 2 bases and J lost 3, with 19 bases in between. CDR1 and CDR2 from the germline V gene are SEHNR and FQNEAQ (reference sequence). The chain's CDR3 is CASSLTLPNPLHYGYTF. The CDR3, as DNA: TGTGCCAGCAGCTTAACCCTGCCTAACCCCCTACACTATGGCTACACCTTC.

In its sample, this clonotype was seen a few times. V gene TRBV24-1 combines with J gene TRBJ2-2, with D possibly matching TRBD1 (6 bases). The CDR3 is 14 residues long. Germline CDR1 and CDR2: KGHDR and SFDVKD. Trimming cost V 7 bases and J 3 bases, with 11 bases left between them. CDR3 residues: CATRATGYTGELFF. The CDR3 DNA sequence: TGTGCCACCAGGGCGACAGGATACACCGGGGAGCTGTTTTTT.

This clonotype has only a few counts. V and J are TRBV19 and TRBJ2-1; tentatively, D is TRBD2 (5 bases). Germline CDR1 reads LNHDA; CDR2 reads SQIVND (reference sequence). V shed 9 bases and J shed 8 bases, with 5 bases lying between them. There are 9 residues in the CDR3. CDR3 amino acids: CAREDEQFF. The CDR3 DNA sequence: TGTGCCAGGGAGGATGAGCAGTTCTTC.

This chain connects TRBV7-9 to TRBJ2-1; D is undetermined. CDR1 is SEHNR and CDR2 is FQNEAQ in the germline V gene (reference sequence). Trimming took off 5 bases at V and 0 bases at J, with 17 bases between the two ends. CDR3 length: 17 residues. CDR3 sequence: CASSPLFAEFSYNEQFF. The DNA of the CDR3 is TGTGCCAGCAGCCCCCTCTTTGCGGAATTCTCCTACAATGAGCAGTTCTTC.

The CDR3 spells CASSTRRGDRAGANVLTF. CDR3 in DNA: TGTGCCAGCAGCACTAGAAGAGGAGACAGGGCCGGGGCCAACGTCCTGACTTTC. The chain links TRBV7-2 to TRBJ2-6; 7 bases line up with TRBD1. V lost 5 bases, J lost 4 bases, and 14 bases stayed unmatched. CDR3 size: 18 residues. In germline, CDR1 is SGHTA, CDR2 FQGNSA. The entire variable domain, with the rest obtained from reference TRBV7-2 and TRBJ2-6, is as follows: GAGVSQSPSNKVTEKGKDVELRCDPISGHTALYWYRQSLGQGLEFLIYFQGNSAPDKSGLPSDRFSAERTGGSVSTLTIQRTQQEDSAVYLCASSTRRGDRAGANVLTFGAGSRLTVL.

The chain couples TRBV6-1 to TRBJ1-1, with TRBD1 as a possible D gene (6 bases). V lost 4 bases, J lost 0 bases, and 12 bases lay in between. The CDR3 spans 15 residues. The germline CDR1 and CDR2 sequences are MNHNS and SASEGT. CDR3 sequence: CASSGPGTMNTEAFF. CDR3 DNA: TGTGCCAGCAGTGGACCCGGGACAATGAACACTGAAGCTTTCTTT.

This chain connects TRBV6-2 or TRBV6-3 to TRBJ1-1; D is unresolved. V was cut by 2 bases and J by 0 bases, with 4 bases left in between. The CDR3 is 13 amino acids. Germline values: CDR1 MNHEY, CDR2 SVGEGT. CDR3 sequence reads: CASSYVLNTEAFF. CDR3 sequence (DNA): TGTGCCAGCAGTTACGTTTTGAACACTGAAGCTTTCTTT.

This clonotype came up once. The rearrangement uses TRBV3-1 and TRBJ2-7; 9 bases fit TRBD1. Unmatched junction bases numbered 4, after V lost 1 base and J lost 0 bases. The CDR3 runs 16 residues. Germline CDR1 and CDR2: LGHDT and YNNKEL (reference sequence). The CDR3 sequence: CASSQGGQGISYEQYF. The CDR3 nucleotides are TGTGCCAGCAGCCAAGGGGGACAGGGAATCTCCTACGAGCAGTACTTC.

In this sample, this clonotype turned up a few times. The V call is TRBV5-1, the J call TRBJ2-1; D might be TRBD1 or TRBD2, each matching 5 bases. Trimming took off 2 bases at V and 5 bases at J, with 17 bases between the two ends. The V gene's germline CDR1 is SGHRS and CDR2 YFSETQ. The CDR3 has 16 amino acids. CDR3 DNA sequence: TGCGCCAGCAGCTTCGGGGCGGAACAGTATAACAATGAGCAGTTCTTC. Encoded protein: CASSFGAEQYNNEQFF.

The CDR3 DNA sequence: TGTGCCAGCAGCGTAGGGACAGTCTCTGGAAACACCATATATTTT. Protein product: CASSVGTVSGNTIYF. The chain joins TRBV9 to TRBJ1-3, with D possibly being TRBD1 (6 bases). V was cut by 0 bases and J by 0 bases, with 7 bases left in between. CDR1 SGDLS and CDR2 YYNGEE come from the germline V gene. This CDR3 spans 15 amino acids.

The V call is TRBV7-9, the J call TRBJ2-1, with TRBD2 matching over 12 bases. Germline assignment: CDR1 SEHNR and CDR2 FQNEAQ (reference sequence). The CDR3 is made up of 17 amino acids. Trimming at V came to 6 bases and at J to 6 bases, leaving 12 bases not matched to a gene. CDR3 sequence (DNA): TGTGCCAGCAGTTATCCTCGACTAGCGGGAGTTGGCAATGAGCAGTTCTTC. This translates into CASSYPRLAGVGNEQFF.

This clonotype has more than one count but fewer than ten. The genes are TRBV20-1 and TRBJ2-7, with unresolved D. Trimming cost V 5 bases and J 0 bases, with 8 bases left between them. The V gene's germline CDR1 is DFQATT and CDR2 SNEGSKA (reference sequence). The CDR3 runs to 12 residues. The CDR3 nucleotides read TGCAGTGCTTACGACAACTCCTACGAGCAGTACTTC. It translates to CSAYDNSYEQYF.

This clonotype was observed a few times. V is TRBV5-6 and J is TRBJ2-4, with 9 bases fitting TRBD1. The CDR3 extends over 15 amino acids. Looked up from germline, CDR1 is SGHDT and CDR2 is YYEEEE. J lost 3 bases, V lost 0 bases, and 1 base had no gene match. The CDR3 nucleotides read TGTGCCAGCAGCTTGGTGGACAGGGGCAAAAACATTCAGTACTTC. Translation: CASSLVDRGKNIQYF.

DNA of the CDR3: TGTGCCATCAGAGGACAGAGCTCCTACAATGAGCAGTTCTTC. It translates to CAIRGQSSYNEQFF. The V gene is TRBV10-3, the J gene TRBJ2-1, with D maybe TRBD1 (6 bases). CDR3 length equals 14 residues. V lost 6 bases to trimming and J lost 0 bases, with 9 bases between them. The germline gives CDR1 ENHRY, CDR2 SYGVKD.

This clonotype was seen more than once but under ten times. The rearrangement links TRBV11-1 to TRBJ2-7; D unresolved. The ends were cut back, 3 bases at V and 0 bases at J, with 9 bases in the middle. There are 14 residues in the CDR3. Per germline, CDR1 SGHAT and CDR2 FQDESV (reference sequence). Written as DNA, the CDR3 is TGTGCCAGCAGCTTCGACTGGAGCTCCTACGAGCAGTACTTC. This encodes CASSFDWSSYEQYF. Supplemented by reference TRBV11-1 and TRBJ2-7, the full variable domain reads EAEVAQSPRYKITEKSQAVAFWCDPISGHATLYWYRQILGQGPELLVQFQDESVVDDSQLPKDRFSAERLKGVDSTLKIQPAELGDSAMYLCASSFDWSSYEQYFGPGTRLTVT.

This clonotype was found a few times. The V gene is TRBV11-2, the J gene TRBJ2-5, with D possibly being TRBD2 (6 bases). Trimming left V 1 base short and J 13 bases short, with 16 bases between. The length of the CDR3 is 13 residues. The germline V gene has CDR1 SGHAT and CDR2 FQNNGV. CDR3 residues: CASSLVRDDTSYF. Written as DNA, the CDR3 is TGTGCCAGCAGCTTAGTGCGGGACGACACCTCGTACTTC.

This clonotype was seen a few times. The CDR3 sequence: CATSRDPPRSIGGYTF. CDR3 sequence (DNA): TGTGCCACCAGCAGAGACCCACCTCGAAGCATTGGGGGCTACACCTTC. V usage is TRBV15 and J usage is TRBJ1-2; no firm D call. The germline V gene has CDR1 LNHNV and CDR2 YYDKDF (reference sequence). The CDR3 spans 16 residues. V was pared by 0 bases and J by 8 bases, with 19 bases between.

The chain uses TRBV12-3 or TRBV12-4 and TRBJ1-2; 11 bases are shared with TRBD1. Unmatched junction bases numbered 5, after V lost 3 bases and J lost 8 bases. This CDR3 contains 14 residues. This CDR3 reads CASSFRDRGYGYTF. CDR3 nucleotide sequence: TGTGCCAGCAGTTTCCGGGACAGGGGGTACGGCTACACCTTC.

This clonotype came up a few times. J is TRBJ2-1 and V is TRBV12-3 or TRBV12-4; D gene unclear. Between the trimmed V and J ends, which lost 5 bases and 8 bases, there was a span of 19 bases. The length of the CDR3 is 15 residues. CDR3 amino acids: CASSPRDPRYYEQFF. In DNA, the CDR3 is TGTGCCAGCAGTCCAAGGGATCCCCGTTATTATGAGCAGTTCTTC.

This clonotype was found a few times. The chain couples TRBV6-5 to TRBJ2-3; D gene uncertain. The length of the CDR3 is 16 residues. Trimming removed 2 bases from V and 2 bases from J, with 14 bases in between. Germline loops: CDR1 MNHEY, CDR2 SVGAGI. The CDR3, as DNA: TGTGCCAGCAGTTACACCGATCCGAGACACACAGATACGCAGTATTTT. Its translation is CASSYTDPRHTDTQYF.